This record covers a single T cell receptor (beta chain). Antigen specificity is unknown. In triplicate, each CD8+ T cell subset was sorted at 250,000 to 300,000 cells per replicate. This record belongs to a study of CXCR3-negative and CXCR3-positive naive CD8 T cells. Whole-study findings and limits: CXCR3-negative naive cells had less hydrophobic TRB CDR3s than did CXCR3-positive naive cells.

The libraries of TRB cDNA were prepared using 5' RACE with UMI labels. Following a re-call of the 5' RACE reads, TCRdb has one entry per CDR3 protein and lacks DNA. This sample's table reports 50,000 to 70,000 distinct CDR3 sequences. This clonotype was obtained from a human donor in good health. Some clones in this sample may be carry-over from other donors' samples. The sample comprised naive CXCR3+ CD8+ T cells from blood. Subset meaning: CD45RO-CCR7+CD27+CD95- naive CD8+ T cells expressing CXCR3 (TNR3+).

The CDR3 reads CASSPNGGAADTQYF. This rearrangement joins TRBV28 to TRBJ2-3; lacking DNA, the TRBD1 call made by TCRdb goes unchecked. Per the germline V gene, CDR1 is MDHEN and CDR2 is SYDVKM. This CDR3 is 15 amino acids long.